A single sample is the source of the 22 T cell receptor beta chains below, sequenced in a study of quantifying T cell responses using KT2 cells. Study information: TCR alpha and beta constant-region primers primed reverse transcription of RNA.

Each cDNA got a UMI-containing oligo ligated at its 3' end. The first PCR ran roughly 4 cycles with an equimolar RC1.1 and RC1.2 beta primer mix. TCRdb re-derived calls from the UMI-ligation and nested PCR reads in MiXCR, one entry per CDR3 protein. The sample lists over 25,000 distinct CDR3 sequences, around a tenth occurring once. Specimen: PBMCs spiked with cells of the T cell clone KT2. The receptors were sampled from a human donor.

As for this clonotype: A much larger clone lies a single base off, so this may be a read error. V is TRBV3-1 and J is TRBJ1-2; 8 bases map to TRBD1. Germline values: CDR1 LGHDT, CDR2 YNNKEL (reference sequence). The CDR3 has 15 amino acids. The CDR3 protein is CASSQGRTGTYGYNF. As DNA, the CDR3 is TGTGCCAGCAGCCAAGGGCGGACAGGGACCTATGGCTACAACTTC.

The rearrangement links TRBV4-3 to TRBJ2-1; 10 nucleotides match TRBD2. Germline V lookup: CDR1 LGHNA, CDR2 YSLEER. Trimming at V came to 0 bases and at J to 1 base, leaving 0 bases not matched to a gene. The length of the CDR3 is 16 residues. CDR3 coding DNA: TGCGCCAGCAGCCAAGAAGCGGGAGGGTCCTACAATGAGCAGTTCTTC. As protein: CASSQEAGGSYNEQFF.

The V gene is TRBV12-3 or TRBV12-4, the J gene TRBJ2-7; 11 bases agree with TRBD1. After removal of 5 bases from V and 6 bases from J, the junction contained 12 bases not matched to a gene. The CDR3 spans 16 residues. CDR3 sequence (DNA): TGTGCCAGCAGTACCAACAGTGGACAGGGGGCAATCGAGCAGTACTTC. Translated, it gives CASSTNSGQGAIEQYF.

CDR3 nucleotides: TGCAGCGTTGAAGGAATGGGGGATACGCAGTATTTT. This gives the protein CSVEGMGDTQYF. This chain links TRBV29-1 with TRBJ2-3, with unresolved D. CDR3 length: 12 amino acids. Germline CDR1 and CDR2: SQVTM and ANQGSEA. V was cut by 1 base and J by 6 bases, with 8 bases left in between.

Ten or more counts support this clonotype. The V call is TRBV6-2 or TRBV6-3, the J call TRBJ2-4, with D unclear. Per the germline V gene, CDR1 is MNHEY and CDR2 is SVGEGT. V was trimmed by 2 bases and J by 0 bases, leaving 2 bases between them. This CDR3 has 13 residues. The CDR3 protein is CASSYLAKNIQYF. CDR3 nucleotides: TGTGCCAGCAGTTACCTAGCCAAAAACATTCAGTACTTC.

Ten or more counts support this clonotype. The genes are TRBV11-3 and TRBJ2-5; D may be TRBD1 (7 bases). Germline V gives CDR1 SGHNT, CDR2 YENEEA. Trimming took 5 bases from V and 5 from J, leaving 15 bases between them. CDR3 length equals 14 residues. CDR3 sequence: CASSRRQGGETQYF. The CDR3 DNA follows: TGTGCCAGCAGCCGAAGACAGGGAGGCGAGACCCAGTACTTC. The full variable domain, its missing parts supplied by reference TRBV11-3 and TRBJ2-5, is EAGVVQSPRYKIIEKKQPVAFWCNPISGHNTLYWYLQNLGQGPELLIRYENEEAVDDSQLPKDRFSAERLKGVDSTLKIQPAELGDSAVYLCASSRRQGGETQYFGPGTRLLVL.

The chain joins TRBV12-3 or TRBV12-4 to TRBJ2-7, with a weak D call TRBD1 (5 bases). CDR3 length: 16 residues. Trimming pared 5 bases from V and 3 bases from J, leaving 20 bases between. The CDR3 spells CASSPERTSIRYEQYF. CDR3 coding DNA: TGTGCCAGCAGTCCTGAGAGGACATCTATTCGCTACGAGCAGTACTTC.

This clonotype was detected only a few times. The V gene is TRBV20-1, the J gene TRBJ2-1; weak D call: TRBD2 (5 bases). With 5 bases removed from V and 0 bases from J, the gap between germline ends came to 17 bases. Per the germline V gene, CDR1 is DFQATT and CDR2 is SNEGSKA (reference sequence). The CDR3 runs to 16 residues. The CDR3 reads CSALNPGVSSYNEQFF. CDR3 nucleotides: TGCAGTGCTCTCAACCCCGGGGTCAGCTCCTACAATGAGCAGTTCTTC.

The DNA for the CDR3 is TGTGCCAGCAGCCCAACTCTCAGCGGACCCTCCTACAATGAGCAGTTCTTC. It encodes CASSPTLSGPSYNEQFF. The rearrangement uses TRBV5-6 and TRBJ2-1; D is perhaps TRBD2 (5 bases). This CDR3 is built from 17 residues. Germline assignment: CDR1 SGHDT and CDR2 YYEEEE. Trimming removed 4 bases at V and 0 bases at J, with 17 bases between.

This clonotype was seen ten or more times. J is TRBJ2-2 and V is TRBV4-1; weak D call: TRBD2 (6 bases). The germline gives CDR1 MGHRA, CDR2 YSYEKL. This CDR3 contains 16 residues. The V gene lost 0 bases and the J gene lost 1 base, with 9 bases spanning the gap. The CDR3 region is CASSQEGRENTGELFF. The CDR3 region has the DNA TGCGCCAGCAGCCAAGAGGGGCGGGAGAACACCGGGGAGCTGTTTTTT.

The rearrangement uses TRBV12-3 or TRBV12-4 and TRBJ2-4, with D tentatively TRBD2 (5 bases). With 5 bases removed from V and 5 bases from J, the gap between germline ends came to 7 bases. This CDR3 has 12 residues. The CDR3, as DNA: TGTGCCAGCAGTCGGACTCAAAACATTCAGTACTTC. Translated, it gives CASSRTQNIQYF.

This chain connects TRBV20-1 to TRBJ2-1; 9 positions agree with TRBD2. This CDR3 contains 16 residues. Germline trimming cut 0 bases from V and 3 bases from J; bases unmatched to any gene: 6. The germline V gene encodes CDR1 DFQATT and CDR2 SNEGSKA (reference sequence). The CDR3 coding sequence is TGCAGTGCTAGAGATTTTCGACTAGCGGACTACAATGAGCAGTTCTTC. Translating it yields CSARDFRLADYNEQFF.

This clonotype was observed many times. The chain links TRBV6-5 to TRBJ2-3, with D unclear. Germline CDR1 is MNHEY and CDR2 is SVGAGI. This CDR3 has 15 residues. The V end was cut by 5 bases, the J end by 2 bases, with 14 bases between. The CDR3 DNA reads TGTGCCAGCAGTCTCTTAGACACGACCACAGATACGCAGTATTTT. It specifies CASSLLDTTTDTQYF.

The sample holds a few counts of this clonotype. V usage is TRBV18 and J usage is TRBJ2-5, with 7 bases matching TRBD2. J lost 2 bases, V lost 3 bases, and 6 bases had no gene match. This CDR3 contains 15 residues. Germline assignment: CDR1 KGHSH and CDR2 LQKENI. CDR3 in DNA: TGTGCCAGCTCACCTTTGCTAGCGGTACAAGAGACCCAGTACTTC. Amino acid sequence: CASSPLLAVQETQYF.

This chain connects TRBV5-1 to TRBJ1-1; maybe TRBD1 (5 bases). The ends were cut back, 1 base at V and 3 bases at J, with 16 bases in the middle. Germline V gene sequence: CDR1 SGHRS, CDR2 YFSETQ. CDR3 length: 16 residues. Here the CDR3 DNA reads TGCGCCAGCAGCTTGTCGGCAAGGGGCAGGGACACTGAAGCTTTCTTT. Its protein product is CASSLSARGRDTEAFF.

V is TRBV6-2 or TRBV6-3 and J is TRBJ2-1; 8 positions agree with TRBD2. Germline V gene lookup returns CDR1 MNHEY and CDR2 SVGEGT. This CDR3 has 13 amino acids. J lost 9 bases, V lost 6 bases, and 7 bases had no gene match. The CDR3 sequence is CASSQDSGVEQFF. The CDR3 bases are TGTGCCAGCAGCCAAGATAGCGGGGTTGAGCAGTTCTTC.

This clonotype was picked up many times. V usage is TRBV29-1 and J usage is TRBJ2-3; 8 nucleotides line up with TRBD1. CDR3 size: 12 residues. With V trimmed by 5 bases and J by 7 bases, 5 bases remained unmatched. Germline CDR1 is SQVTM and CDR2 is ANQGSEA. As DNA, the CDR3 is TGCAGCGTTTGGACAGGGTGGAATACGCAGTATTTT. It specifies CSVWTGWNTQYF.

Here the CDR3 DNA reads TGTGCCAGCAGTGAACAACAGGGTGACCAGCCCCAGCATTTT. Its translation is CASSEQQGDQPQHF. This sequence joins TRBV2 and TRBJ1-5, with D tentatively TRBD1 (6 bases). Per the germline V gene, CDR1 is SNHLY and CDR2 is FYNNEI. Trimming stripped 2 bases from V and 7 bases from J, with 12 bases between. The CDR3 length is 14 residues.

This clonotype was seen repeatedly, ten times or more. This chain links TRBV12-3 or TRBV12-4 with TRBJ1-5, with D possibly matching TRBD1 (5 bases). The V and J ends lost 8 bases and 5 bases respectively, with 22 bases between them. The CDR3 totals 16 residues. The DNA of the CDR3 is TGTGCCAGCCATCTCGCAGGGATAGATCGTGATCAGCCCCAGCATTTT. It yields the protein CASHLAGIDRDQPQHF.

This clonotype was recorded many times. The rearrangement links TRBV6-2 or TRBV6-3 to TRBJ1-2; 7 bases match TRBD1. The ends lost 7 bases at V and 3 bases at J; junction bases unmatched: 8. CDR1 and CDR2 from the germline V gene are MNHEY and SVGEGT. The CDR3 contains 14 residues. CDR3 loop: CASTYRGKDYGYTF. The CDR3 region has the DNA TGTGCCAGCACCTACAGGGGAAAGGACTATGGCTACACCTTC.

The chain has TRBV6-1 and TRBJ2-7; a weak D match, TRBD2 (6 bases). Germline loops: CDR1 MNHNS, CDR2 SASEGT. The CDR3 length is 12 residues. Trimming pared 7 bases from V and 7 bases from J, leaving 14 bases between. The CDR3 DNA sequence: TGTGCCAGCACACTGACTAGTGGTGAGCAGTACTTC. Protein sequence: CASTLTSGEQYF.

This clonotype has at least ten counts. This chain links TRBV29-1 with TRBJ1-1; 7 bases line up with TRBD1. CDR1 is SQVTM, CDR2 ANQGSEA, per germline. CDR3 length: 15 residues. V lost 3 bases and J lost 5; bases outside the gene matches: 12. CDR3 nucleotides: TGCAGCGTTGAGGGGTTGGGCAGGGGGAGGACTGAAGCTTTCTTT. It specifies CSVEGLGRGRTEAFF.